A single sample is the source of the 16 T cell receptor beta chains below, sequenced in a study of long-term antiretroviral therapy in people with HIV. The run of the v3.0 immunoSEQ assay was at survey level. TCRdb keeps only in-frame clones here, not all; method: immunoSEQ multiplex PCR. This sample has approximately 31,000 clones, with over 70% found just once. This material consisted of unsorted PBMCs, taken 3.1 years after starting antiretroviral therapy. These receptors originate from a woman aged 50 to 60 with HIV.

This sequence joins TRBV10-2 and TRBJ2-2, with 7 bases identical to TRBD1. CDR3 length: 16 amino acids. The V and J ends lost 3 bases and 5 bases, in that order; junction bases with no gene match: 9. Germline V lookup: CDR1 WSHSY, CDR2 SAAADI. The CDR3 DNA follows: TGCGCCAGCAGTGATACGAACAGGGGCGGAACCGGGGAGCTGTTTTTT. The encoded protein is CASSDTNRGGTGELFF.

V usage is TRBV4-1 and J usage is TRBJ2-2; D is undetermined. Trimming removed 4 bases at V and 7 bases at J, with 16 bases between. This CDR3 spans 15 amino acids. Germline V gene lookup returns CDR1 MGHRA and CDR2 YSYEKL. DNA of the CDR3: TGCGCCAGCAGCCTAGTGGGCCGGCTAGGCGGGGAGCTGTTTTTT. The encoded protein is CASSLVGRLGGELFF.

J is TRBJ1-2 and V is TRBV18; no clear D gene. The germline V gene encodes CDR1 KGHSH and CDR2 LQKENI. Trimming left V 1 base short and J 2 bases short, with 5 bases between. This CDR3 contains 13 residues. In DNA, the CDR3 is TGTGCCAGCTCACCACAGACGAACTATGGCTACACCTTC. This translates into CASSPQTNYGYTF.

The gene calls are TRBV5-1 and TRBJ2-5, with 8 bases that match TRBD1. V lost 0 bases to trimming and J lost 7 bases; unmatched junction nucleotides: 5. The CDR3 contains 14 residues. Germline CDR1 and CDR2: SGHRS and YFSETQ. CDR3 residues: CASSLVQGVRTQYF. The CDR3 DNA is TGCGCCAGCAGCTTGGTACAGGGGGTTCGGACCCAGTACTTC. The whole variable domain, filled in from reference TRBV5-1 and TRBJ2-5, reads KAGVTQTPRYLIKTRGQQVTLSCSPISGHRSVSWYQQTPGQGLQFLFEYFSETQRNKGNFPGRFSGRQFSNSRSEMNVSTLELGDSALYLCASSLVQGVRTQYFGPGTRLLVL.

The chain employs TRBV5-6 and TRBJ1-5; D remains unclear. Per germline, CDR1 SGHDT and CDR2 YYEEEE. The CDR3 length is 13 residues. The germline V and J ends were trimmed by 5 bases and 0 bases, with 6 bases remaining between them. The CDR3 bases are TGTGCCAGCAGTTCTTATAGCAATCAGCCCCAGCATTTT. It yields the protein CASSSYSNQPQHF.

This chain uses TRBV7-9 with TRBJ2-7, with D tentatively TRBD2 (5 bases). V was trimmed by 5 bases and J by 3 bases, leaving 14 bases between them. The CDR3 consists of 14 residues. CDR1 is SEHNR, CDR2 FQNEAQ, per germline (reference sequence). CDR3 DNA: TGTGCCAGCAGCCTCACCCCCAGCGGCTACGAGCAGTACTTC. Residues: CASSLTPSGYEQYF.

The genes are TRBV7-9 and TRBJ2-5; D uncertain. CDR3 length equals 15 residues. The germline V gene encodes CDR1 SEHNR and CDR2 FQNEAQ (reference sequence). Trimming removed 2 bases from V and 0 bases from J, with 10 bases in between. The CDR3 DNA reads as TGTGCCAGCAGCTTAATTTCCGGTCACCAAGAGACCCAGTACTTC. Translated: CASSLISGHQETQYF.

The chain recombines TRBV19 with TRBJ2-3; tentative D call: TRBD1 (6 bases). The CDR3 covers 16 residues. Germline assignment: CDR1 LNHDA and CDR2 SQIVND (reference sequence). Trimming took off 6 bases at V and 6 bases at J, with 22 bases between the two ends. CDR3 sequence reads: CASSFGRGLRWDTQYF. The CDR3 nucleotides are TGTGCCAGTAGCTTTGGCAGGGGCCTACGGTGGGATACGCAGTATTTT.

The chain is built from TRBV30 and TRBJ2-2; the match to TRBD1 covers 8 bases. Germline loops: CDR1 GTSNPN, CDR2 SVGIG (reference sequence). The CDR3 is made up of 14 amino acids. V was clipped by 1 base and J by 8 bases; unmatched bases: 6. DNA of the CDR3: TGTGCCTGGAGTGGGGGGCAGGGGGCAGGGGAGCTGTTTTTT. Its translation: CAWSGGQGAGELFF.

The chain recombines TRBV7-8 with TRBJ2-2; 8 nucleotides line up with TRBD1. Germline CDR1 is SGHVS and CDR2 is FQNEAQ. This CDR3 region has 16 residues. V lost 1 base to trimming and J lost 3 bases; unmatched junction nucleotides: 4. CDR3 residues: CASSLGRGQDTGELFF. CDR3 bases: TGTGCCAGCAGCTTAGGCAGGGGGCAGGACACCGGGGAGCTGTTTTTT.

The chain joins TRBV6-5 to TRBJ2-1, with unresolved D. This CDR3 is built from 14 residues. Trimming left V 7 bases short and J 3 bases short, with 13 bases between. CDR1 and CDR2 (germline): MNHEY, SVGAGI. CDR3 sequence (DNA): TGTGCCAGCAAGGTCACAGACCTCTACAATGAGCAGTTCTTC. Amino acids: CASKVTDLYNEQFF.

The CDR3 bases are TGCGCCAGCAGATCAGCCGGGACAGGGGGTTTTGGTAGCACTGAAGCTTTCTTT. Translated, it gives CASRSAGTGGFGSTEAFF. The rearrangement uses TRBV10-2 and TRBJ1-1, with 11 bases identical to TRBD1. CDR3 size: 18 residues. The ends lost 6 bases at V and 4 bases at J; junction bases unmatched: 16. Germline CDR1 is WSHSY and CDR2 is SAAADI.

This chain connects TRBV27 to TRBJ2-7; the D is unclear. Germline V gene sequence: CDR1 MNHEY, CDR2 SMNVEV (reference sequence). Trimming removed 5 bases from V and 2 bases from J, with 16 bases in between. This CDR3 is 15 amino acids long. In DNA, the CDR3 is TGTGCCAGCAGTCCGCGACTTTATCCCACCTACGAGCAGTACGTC. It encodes CASSPRLYPTYEQYV.

CDR3 protein: CASSEGQVGYGYTF. The CDR3 DNA follows: TGTGCCAGCAGTGAGGGACAGGTGGGATATGGCTACACCTTC. This chain connects TRBV6-1 to TRBJ1-2; TRBD1 agrees at 8 bases. J gave up 5 bases and V 3 bases, and 5 bases lay outside the gene matches. The CDR3 is 14 amino acids. Per the germline V gene, CDR1 is MNHNS and CDR2 is SASEGT.

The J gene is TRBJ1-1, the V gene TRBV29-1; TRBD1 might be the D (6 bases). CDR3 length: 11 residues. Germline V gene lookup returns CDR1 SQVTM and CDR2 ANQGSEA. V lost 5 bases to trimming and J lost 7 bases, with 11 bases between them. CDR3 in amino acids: CSVRDIGEAFF. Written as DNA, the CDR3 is TGCAGCGTTAGGGACATAGGTGAAGCTTTCTTT.

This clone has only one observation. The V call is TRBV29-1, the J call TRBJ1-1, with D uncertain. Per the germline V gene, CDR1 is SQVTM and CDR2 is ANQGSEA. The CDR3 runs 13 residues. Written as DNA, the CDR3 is TGCAGTGTCGCCAAGGTCTTGAACACTGAAGCTTTCTTT. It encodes CSVAKVLNTEAFF.